This T cell receptor (beta chain) stems from a study of cytomegalovirus exposure and HLA in healthy donors. The overall study: Among over 300 genotyped donors, around 80% fell in the Caucasian-associated ancestry cluster. Notes on the study in general: Data from an earlier analysis indicated that most TCR beta V segments were productive either about 87% or about 30% of the time.

A multiplex PCR was run with 60 Vbeta primers and 13 Jbeta primers. Generated by immunoSEQ multiplex PCR, the TCRdb table keeps only in-frame clones and is missing some. Here the sample spans 200,000 to 250,000 clones, about 89% being singletons. Concerning this clone: Its antigen is currently unknown.

CDR3 length: 17 residues. V lost 4 bases, J lost 7 bases, and 13 bases stayed unmatched. Per germline, CDR1 LNHDA and CDR2 SQIVND (reference sequence). The donors gave bone marrow, and they were healthy. This sequence originates from a woman aged 18-29 years in good health and CMV-seronegative. This chain connects TRBV19 to TRBJ1-6, with 7 positions matching TRBD1. Sequenced sample: PBMCs. Written as DNA, the CDR3 is TGTGCCAGTAGTAGTCGACAGGGACTAGGATTAAATTCACCCCTCCACTTT. Translated: CASSSRQGLGLNSPLHF.